What follows are 21 T cell receptor beta chains derived from one specimen sequenced in a study of T cells in Graves' hyperthyroidism and ophthalmopathy. The CDR3 regions of TCR beta were amplified from RNA transcripts. HTBI primers were the set used in a first-round RT-PCR of the TCR CDR3. TCRdb re-called the multiplex PCR reads through MiXCR, storing one row per CDR3 protein. The sample has 490,000 or so distinct CDR3 sequences; just under 20% are singletons. Sequenced sample: blood. The receptors were sampled from a man aged 40-49 years with Graves' ophthalmopathy.

This clonotype was observed a few times. The chain couples TRBV6-2 or TRBV6-3 to TRBJ2-1; either TRBD1 or TRBD2 may fit D (6 bases each). CDR3 length: 15 residues. Germline V lookup: CDR1 MNHEY, CDR2 SVGEGT. Trimming removed 2 bases at V and 0 bases at J, with 8 bases between. CDR3 loop: CASSYGGGSYNEQFF. Here the CDR3 DNA reads TGTGCCAGCAGTTACGGAGGGGGCTCCTACAATGAGCAGTTCTTC.

This clonotype appeared many times. The rearrangement links TRBV28 to TRBJ2-3, with TRBD2 matching 7 bases. CDR1 MDHEN and CDR2 SYDVKM come from the germline V gene. The CDR3 is 14 residues long. With V trimmed by 3 bases and J by 5 bases, 5 bases remained unmatched. CDR3 DNA sequence: TGTGCCAGCAGTTTCTCGGCGGGAGTAGATACGCAGTATTTT. As protein: CASSFSAGVDTQYF.

The J gene is TRBJ2-4, the V gene TRBV28; TRBD1 agrees at 8 bases. The CDR3 is 14 amino acids. V gave up 10 bases and J gave up 6 bases; unmatched junction bases: 11. Germline V gene data show CDR1 as MDHEN and CDR2 as SYDVKM. The CDR3 coding sequence is TGTGCCACTCGACAGGGGTCAAGTCGAAACATTCAGTACTTC. Translating it yields CATRQGSSRNIQYF.

The V and J genes are TRBV5-8 and TRBJ1-2; 8 bases are shared with TRBD1. Germline lookup yields CDR1 SGHTS and CDR2 YDEGEE. Unmatched junction bases numbered 10, after V lost 4 bases and J lost 2 bases. This CDR3 spans 16 amino acids. The CDR3 is CASSQDGRGRNYGYTF. The CDR3 bases are TGTGCCAGCAGCCAAGATGGCAGGGGGCGAAACTATGGCTACACCTTC.

The genes are TRBV30 and TRBJ2-1; possible D gene TRBD2, 6 bases. V lost 2 bases and J 2 bases, leaving 13 bases between the germline ends. The CDR3 consists of 15 residues. Germline V CDR1 and CDR2: GTSNPN, SVGIG (reference sequence). Written as DNA, the CDR3 is TGTGCCTGGAGTCTAGGTAGCGGAACCTACAATGAGCAGTTCTTC. Residues: CAWSLGSGTYNEQFF.

This clonotype was seen a few times. The chain couples TRBV11-3 to TRBJ2-7; possibly TRBD2 for D (5 bases). The CDR3 sequence is 17 residues long. CDR1 and CDR2 from the germline V gene are SGHNT and YENEEA. The ends were cut back, 3 bases at V and 0 bases at J, with 18 bases in the middle. CDR3 region: CASSFSLASAGSYEQYF. CDR3 bases: TGTGCCAGCAGCTTCAGCCTGGCTAGTGCGGGCTCCTACGAGCAGTACTTC. Filled out from reference TRBV11-3 and TRBJ2-7, the complete variable domain reads EAGVVQSPRYKIIEKKQPVAFWCNPISGHNTLYWYLQNLGQGPELLIRYENEEAVDDSQLPKDRFSAERLKGVDSTLKIQPAELGDSAVYLCASSFSLASAGSYEQYFGPGTRLTVT.

This clonotype was detected once. V usage is TRBV19 and J usage is TRBJ2-1; a possible D gene is TRBD2 (6 bases). Germline values: CDR1 LNHDA, CDR2 SQIVND (reference sequence). The CDR3 has 16 amino acids. V was pared by 2 bases and J by 1 base, with 12 bases between. The CDR3 is CASSIFGSASYNEQFF. CDR3 sequence (DNA): TGTGCCAGTAGTATATTCGGGAGTGCTTCCTACAATGAGCAGTTCTTC.

This clonotype occurred many times. The chain links TRBV12-3 or TRBV12-4 to TRBJ2-7; D is tentatively TRBD1 or TRBD2 (5 bases each). V was trimmed by 4 bases and J by 3 bases, leaving 16 bases between them. The CDR3 contains 15 residues. CDR3 in amino acids: CASSSGTSYYYEQYF. CDR3 DNA sequence: TGTGCCAGCAGTTCCGGGACCTCTTACTACTACGAGCAGTACTTC.

This clonotype came up many times. J is TRBJ2-5 and V is TRBV2; 9 bases are shared with TRBD2. The CDR3 is 16 amino acids. Per the germline V gene, CDR1 is SNHLY and CDR2 is FYNNEI. With 1 base clipped from V and 5 bases from J, the junction kept 8 bases outside the gene matches. CDR3 sequence: CASSEGIAGVGETQYF. DNA of the CDR3: TGTGCCAGCAGTGAAGGGATAGCGGGAGTGGGCGAGACCCAGTACTTC.

This chain links TRBV5-6 with TRBJ1-1, with D possibly matching TRBD1 (5 bases). Germline V gene data show CDR1 as SGHDT and CDR2 as YYEEEE. This CDR3 region has 16 residues. The V gene lost 4 bases and the J gene lost 1 base, with 17 bases spanning the gap. The CDR3 DNA reads TGTGCCAGCAGCCCCCAATCTAGGACATCGAACACTGAAGCTTTCTTT. It translates to CASSPQSRTSNTEAFF.

This clonotype was seen a handful of times. The chain is built from TRBV6-5 and TRBJ1-2; D gene uncertain. Per germline, CDR1 MNHEY and CDR2 SVGAGI. V gave up 0 bases and J gave up 8 bases, with 19 bases separating them. The length of the CDR3 is 16 residues. CDR3 in DNA: TGTGCCAGCAGTTACTCGCCGTCAGTGGGCGTTCGGGGCTACACCTTC. Its protein product is CASSYSPSVGVRGYTF.

A few counts support this clonotype. V usage is TRBV6-1 and J usage is TRBJ1-6; 9 positions agree with TRBD1. Germline CDR1 is MNHNS and CDR2 is SASEGT. The trim removed 6 bases at V and 14 bases at J, leaving 11 bases unmatched. The CDR3 runs 14 residues. The CDR3 spells CASSPGTGPQTLHF. The CDR3 DNA sequence: TGTGCCAGCAGCCCCGGGACAGGGCCCCAAACCCTCCACTTT.

The chain uses TRBV4-1 and TRBJ1-1; D gene unclear. Deletions cut 1 base from V and 6 bases from J, with 15 bases between. Germline V gene lookup returns CDR1 MGHRA and CDR2 YSYEKL. This CDR3 contains 15 residues. CDR3 nucleotides: TGCGCCAGCAGCCAAGTGTTAAGGACGGTTCCTGAAGCTTTCTTT. This codes for CASSQVLRTVPEAFF.

This clonotype was seen at least ten times. The chain links TRBV28 to TRBJ2-5, with D possibly being TRBD2 (5 bases). Looked up from germline, CDR1 is MDHEN and CDR2 is SYDVKM. Trimming took 8 bases from V and 5 from J, leaving 21 bases between them. The CDR3 is 15 residues long. The CDR3 loop is CASPPDLTRLETQYF. In DNA form, the CDR3 reads TGTGCCAGCCCGCCGGACCTAACTAGGCTGGAGACCCAGTACTTC. The full variable domain, in which reference TRBV28 and TRBJ2-5 provide the parts outside the CDR3, is DVKVTQSSRYLVKRTGEKVFLECVQDMDHENMFWYRQDPGLGLRLIYFSYDVKMKEKGDIPEGYSVSREKKERFSLILESASTNQTSMYLCASPPDLTRLETQYFGPGTRLLVL.

This clonotype was picked up a small number of times. The chain is built from TRBV19 and TRBJ2-3; the match to TRBD2 covers 8 bases. The CDR3 is 14 residues long. The trim removed 7 bases at V and 3 bases at J, leaving 6 bases unmatched. Germline CDR1 LNHDA, CDR2 SQIVND (reference sequence). CDR3 DNA: TGTGCCAGTACTCCGGGACTAGGTACAGATACGCAGTATTTT. It specifies CASTPGLGTDTQYF.

The rearrangement links TRBV6-1 to TRBJ2-7; D remains unclear. CDR1 MNHNS and CDR2 SASEGT come from the germline V gene. V was trimmed by 8 bases and J by 6 bases, leaving 11 bases between them. The CDR3 is 11 residues long. CDR3 DNA sequence: TGTGCCAGCCTAAGACTTGCCGAGCAGTACTTC. Residues: CASLRLAEQYF.

This clonotype was seen ten or more times. The chain joins TRBV6-1 to TRBJ2-5; 12 bases agree with TRBD2. Per the germline V gene, CDR1 is MNHNS and CDR2 is SASEGT. J was trimmed by 1 base and V by 11 bases; bases with no gene match: 5. The CDR3 length is 14 residues. The CDR3 region has the DNA TGTGCCGGAGGACTAGCGGGGTCCCAAGAGACCCAGTACTTC. This codes for CAGGLAGSQETQYF.

In its sample, this clonotype was seen a few times. The rearrangement links TRBV12-5 to TRBJ1-4; D gene unclear. The germline gives CDR1 LGHNT, CDR2 FRNRAP. V lost 2 bases, J lost 7 bases, and 11 bases lay in between. The CDR3 has 14 residues. Here the CDR3 reads CASGLWAPGEKLFF. As DNA, the CDR3 is TGTGCTAGTGGTTTGTGGGCCCCGGGTGAAAAACTGTTTTTT.

The chain recombines TRBV20-1 with TRBJ2-1; unclear D gene. The length of the CDR3 is 13 residues. Germline CDR1 DFQATT, CDR2 SNEGSKA (reference sequence). V was pared by 5 bases and J by 2 bases, with 10 bases between. CDR3 sequence (DNA): TGCAGTGCTCCGCTCGCGGCCTACAATGAGCAGTTCTTC. Translating it yields CSAPLAAYNEQFF.

The chain couples TRBV20-1 to TRBJ2-2; maybe TRBD1 (5 bases). The CDR3 sequence is 15 residues long. Trimming pared 1 base from V and 0 bases from J, leaving 9 bases between. Germline loops: CDR1 DFQATT, CDR2 SNEGSKA (reference sequence). The CDR3, as DNA: TGCAGTGCTAGAGTACCAGGGTCGAACACCGGGGAGCTGTTTTTT. It codes for CSARVPGSNTGELFF.

This clonotype was picked up a small number of times. The chain couples TRBV11-2 to TRBJ1-4; 9 bases match TRBD1. CDR1 is SGHAT, CDR2 FQNNGV, per germline. This CDR3 is 15 amino acids long. The V and J ends lost 3 bases and 8 bases, in that order; junction bases with no gene match: 7. The CDR3 is CASSFEGQGKEKLFF. The CDR3 DNA is TGTGCCAGCAGCTTTGAGGGACAGGGAAAGGAAAAACTGTTTTTT.